This T cell receptor (beta chain) comes out of a study of pediatric ulcerative colitis. Method: immunoSEQ multiplex PCR; TCRdb's copy keeps in-frame clones and lacks some. The table shows 59,000 or so clones, with 77% occurring only once. The germline V and J ends were trimmed by 1 base and 0 bases, with 9 bases remaining between them. The germline CDR1 and CDR2 sequences are MNHNS and SASEGT. The CDR3 is 15 residues long. The sequencing input was blood. The rearrangement joins TRBV6-1 to TRBJ2-5, with D hard to call. The TCR originated in a boy under 18 with moderate ulcerative colitis. CDR3 sequence (DNA): TGTGCCAGCAGTGAAGGTATAGGGCACCAAGAGACCCAGTACTTC. This translates into CASSEGIGHQETQYF.